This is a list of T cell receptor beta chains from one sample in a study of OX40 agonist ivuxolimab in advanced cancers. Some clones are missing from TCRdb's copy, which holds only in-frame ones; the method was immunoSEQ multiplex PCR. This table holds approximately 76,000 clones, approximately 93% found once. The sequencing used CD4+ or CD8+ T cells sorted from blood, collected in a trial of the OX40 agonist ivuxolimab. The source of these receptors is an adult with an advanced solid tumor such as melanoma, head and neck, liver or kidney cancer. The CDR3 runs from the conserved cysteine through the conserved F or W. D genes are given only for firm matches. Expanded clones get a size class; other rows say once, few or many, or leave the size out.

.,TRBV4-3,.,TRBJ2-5,CASSPDYSEETQYF,TGCGCCAGCAGCCCGGACTACAGTGAAGAGACCCAGTACTTC
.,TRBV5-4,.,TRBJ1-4,CASSLVGSNEKLFF,TGTGCCAGCAGCTTGGTGGGGTCTAATGAAAAACTGTTTTTT
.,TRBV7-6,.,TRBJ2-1,CASSLVTYEQFF,TGTGCCAGCAGCTTAGTGACATATGAGCAGTTCTTC
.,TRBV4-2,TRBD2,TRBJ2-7,CASSQLAGETYEQYF,TGTGCCAGCAGCCAACTAGCGGGAGAAACCTACGAGCAGTACTTC
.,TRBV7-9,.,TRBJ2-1,CASSSQEVEQFF,TGTGCCAGCAGCTCCCAGGAGGTCGAGCAGTTCTTC
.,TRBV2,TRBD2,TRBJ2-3,CASIGTSGRTDTQYF,TGTGCCAGCATCGGGACTAGCGGGAGAACAGATACGCAGTATTTT
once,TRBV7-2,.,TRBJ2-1,CASSLAPLSSYNEQFF,TGTGCCAGCAGCTTAGCCCCTTTGAGCTCCTACAATGAGCAGTTCTTC
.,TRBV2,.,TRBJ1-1,CASSTASSPETEAFF,TGTGCCAGCAGTACCGCTTCCTCACCCGAGACTGAAGCTTTCTTT
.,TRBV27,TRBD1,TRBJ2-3,CASRDTGQGGVTQYF,TGTGCCAGCAGGGATACGGGACAGGGGGGCGTGACGCAGTATTTT
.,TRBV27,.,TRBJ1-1,CASSFPGNTEAFF,TGTGCCAGCAGTTTCCCAGGGAACACTGAAGCTTTCTTT
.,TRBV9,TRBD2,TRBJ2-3,CASSDVAGTDTQYF,TGTGCCAGCAGCGACGTAGCGGGGACAGATACGCAGTATTTT
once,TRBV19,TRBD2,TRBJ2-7,CASSISRLAGNEQYF,TGTGCCAGTAGTATATCCCGACTAGCGGGGAACGAGCAGTACTTC
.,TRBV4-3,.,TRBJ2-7,CASSQEGGPGSPTYEQYF,TGCGCCAGCAGCCAAGAGGGTGGTCCCGGGAGTCCAACCTACGAGCAGTACTTC
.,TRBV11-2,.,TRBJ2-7,CASSSETEYEQYF,TGTGCCAGCAGCTCAGAGACTGAGTACGAGCAGTACTTC
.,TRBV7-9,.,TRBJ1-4,CASSPGISTNEKLFF,TGTGCCAGCAGCCCAGGGATTTCCACTAATGAAAAACTGTTTTTT
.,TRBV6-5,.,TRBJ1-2,CASTVDGFTYGYTF,TGTGCCAGCACCGTAGACGGATTCACATATGGCTACACCTTC